This TCR beta chain was identified during a study of control samples from healthy donors and cancer patients. Trimming removed 4 bases from V and 6 bases from J, with 16 bases in between. The CDR3 spans 15 residues. The germline CDR1 and CDR2 sequences are LGHDT and YNNKEL (reference sequence). TCRdb keeps only in-frame clones here, not all; method: immunoSEQ multiplex PCR. The table has 25,000 to 30,000 clones, 65% to 90% seen once. In this sample, this clone turned up once. Material: PBMCs. The V and J genes are TRBV3-1 (or the pseudogene TRBV3-2) and TRBJ1-5; D call uncertain. The sequence came from a woman aged 55-69 years with head and neck cancer. The CDR3 loop reads CASSLGRWVGQPQHF. The CDR3 coding sequence is TGTGCCAGCAGCCTCGGACGGTGGGTAGGTCAGCCCCAGCATTTT.